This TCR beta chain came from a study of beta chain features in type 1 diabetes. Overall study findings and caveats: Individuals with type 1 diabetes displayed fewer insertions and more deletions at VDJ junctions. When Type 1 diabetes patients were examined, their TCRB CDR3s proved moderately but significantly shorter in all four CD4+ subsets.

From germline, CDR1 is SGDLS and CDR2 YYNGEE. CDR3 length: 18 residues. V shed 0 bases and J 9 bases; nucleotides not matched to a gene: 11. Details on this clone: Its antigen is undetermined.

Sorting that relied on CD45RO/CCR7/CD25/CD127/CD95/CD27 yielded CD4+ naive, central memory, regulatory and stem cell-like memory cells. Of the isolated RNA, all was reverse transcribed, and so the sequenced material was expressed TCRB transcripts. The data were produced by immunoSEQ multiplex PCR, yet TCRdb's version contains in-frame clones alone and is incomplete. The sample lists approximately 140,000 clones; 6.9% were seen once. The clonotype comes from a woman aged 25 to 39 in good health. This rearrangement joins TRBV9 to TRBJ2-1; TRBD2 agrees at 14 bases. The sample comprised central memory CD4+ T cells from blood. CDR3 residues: CASSVAMLGLAGAAEQFF. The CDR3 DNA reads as TGTGCCAGCAGCGTAGCTATGTTGGGACTAGCGGGAGCTGCTGAGCAGTTCTTC.